These T cell receptor beta chains were read from a single sample in a study of CD8+CD57+ T cells in acquired aplastic anemia. TCRdb used MiXCR to reprocess the reads, holding one entry per CDR3 protein. The sample consists of approximately 40,000 distinct CDR3 sequences, about 60% of them appearing once. The specimen was sorted CD4+, CD8+, or CD8+CD57+ T cells (not recorded which) from PBMCs. The receptors come from a human donor with aplastic anemia. CDR3s include the opening cysteine and the closing phenylalanine or tryptophan. D genes are given only for firm matches. The size entry is marked missing in some rows and otherwise reads once, few, many or a size class.

>TRBV7-8|once|TRBJ2-5|-
CASSPLCF
TGTGCCAGCAGCCCCCTGTGCTTC
>TRBV7-8|-|TRBJ2-7|TRBD1
CASSLAGRDRGIFEQCF
TGTGCCAGCAGCTTGGCCGGTCGGGACAGGGGTATCTTCGAGCAGTGCTTC
>TRBV10-2|-|TRBJ1-2|-
CASSLDWTEDSYGYTF
TGCGCCAGCAGCTTGGACTGGACAGAGGATAGCTATGGCTACACCTTC
>TRBV19|-|TRBJ1-2|-
CASTGGLTGWDYGYTF
TGTGCCAGTACCGGCGGGCTCACAGGGTGGGACTATGGCTACACCTTC
>TRBV7-2|-|TRBJ2-1|-
CASSPPSYNEQFF
TGTGCCAGCAGCCCTCCCTCCTACAATGAGCAGTTCTTC
>TRBV10-3|-|TRBJ2-7|TRBD1
CATTGTGRYEQYF
TGTGCCACGACCGGGACAGGGCGCTACGAGCAGTACTTC
>TRBV11-2|-|TRBJ2-3|TRBD2
CASSPLAGGYTDTQYF
TGTGCCAGCAGCCCGTTAGCGGGGGGCTACACAGATACGCAGTATTTT
>TRBV20-1|many|TRBJ1-1|TRBD1
CSASKGAEITEAFF
TGCAGTGCTAGTAAGGGGGCGGAGATTACTGAAGCTTTCTTT
>TRBV7-9|few|TRBJ2-5|TRBD2
CASRLAGQETQYF
TGTGCCAGCAGGTTAGCGGGGCAAGAGACCCAGTACTTC
>TRBV10-2|many|TRBJ2-5|-
CASSELRLGPETQYF
TGCGCCAGCAGTGAGTTGAGACTAGGCCCAGAGACCCAGTACTTC
>TRBV10-3|-|TRBJ1-6|TRBD1
CASATGGNSPLHF
TGTGCCAGCGCTACAGGGGGTAATTCACCCCTCCACTTT
>TRBV20-1|-|TRBJ1-6|-
CSARDAANYNSPLHF
TGCAGTGCTAGAGATGCAGCGAACTATAATTCACCCCTCCACTTT
>TRBV10-2|-|TRBJ2-1|TRBD2
CASREGLAGGVSYNEQFF
TGCGCCAGCAGAGAGGGACTAGCGGGGGGTGTGTCCTACAATGAGCAGTTCTTC
>TRBV7-9|-|TRBJ2-1|-
CASSLGAEQFF
TGTGCCAGCAGCTTAGGAGCTGAGCAGTTCTTC
>TRBV25-1|-|TRBJ1-2|-
CASSGQYYGYTF
TGTGCCAGCAGTGGACAGTACTATGGCTACACCTTC
>TRBV6-2/TRBV6-3|-|TRBJ2-3|-
CASSYPSIPLSSTDTQYF
TGTGCCAGCAGTTACCCCTCGATCCCCCTTTCTAGCACAGATACGCAGTATTTT
>TRBV10-3|-|TRBJ2-7|TRBD1
CASRVGQGVYEQYF
TGTGCCAGCAGGGTGGGACAGGGGGTCTACGAGCAGTACTTC
>TRBV11-2|-|TRBJ2-2|TRBD2
CASSLRGLAGPGELFF
TGTGCCAGCAGCTTACGGGGACTAGCGGGACCCGGGGAGCTGTTTTTT
>TRBV10-1|few|TRBJ2-7|-
CASSESGGGFGEQYF
TGCGCCAGCAGTGAGTCTGGGGGGGGCTTCGGCGAGCAGTACTTC
>TRBV15|once|TRBJ1-3|-
CATAARNGNTIYF
TGTGCCACCGCCGCTCGGAACGGAAACACCATATATTTT
>TRBV7-8|-|TRBJ2-7|-
CASSYSRGTRTYEQYF
TGTGCCAGCAGTTACTCGAGGGGGACCAGAACCTACGAGCAGTACTTC
>TRBV20-1|-|TRBJ2-7|-
CSASYRALGSYEQYF
TGCAGTGCTAGTTACAGGGCCCTTGGTTCCTACGAGCAGTACTTC
>TRBV15|-|TRBJ1-1|-
CATSRGGGAGTEAFF
TGTGCCACCAGCAGAGGTGGGGGGGCGGGCACTGAAGCTTTCTTT
>TRBV13|many|TRBJ2-1|-
CASSLGWGGLQFF
TGTGCCAGCAGCTTAGGGTGGGGGGGCCTTCAGTTCTTC
>TRBV7-2|-|TRBJ1-2|TRBD1
CASSPRTGDYGYTF
TGTGCCAGCAGCCCTCGGACAGGGGACTATGGCTACACCTTC
>TRBV25-1|few|TRBJ1-6|TRBD1
CASSGRTGVNSPLHF
TGTGCCAGCAGTGGACGGACAGGGGTAAATTCACCCCTCCACTTT
>TRBV19|once|TRBJ1-6|-
CASGPSYSPLHF
TGTGCCAGTGGTCCCAGCTATTCACCCCTCCACTTT
>TRBV5-1|-|TRBJ2-5|TRBD2
CASSLGASGRWDQETQYF
TGCGCCAGCAGCTTAGGAGCTAGCGGGAGATGGGACCAAGAGACCCAGTACTTC
>TRBV24-1|-|TRBJ1-5|-
CATSEGDNQPQHF
TGTGCCACCAGTGAAGGGGATAATCAGCCCCAGCATTTT
>TRBV7-9|-|TRBJ1-2|-
CASSLALGDYGYTF
TGTGCCAGCAGCTTAGCGCTAGGGGACTATGGCTACACCTTC
>TRBV3-1|few|TRBJ2-5|TRBD1
CASSQGSGQGPGETQYF
TGTGCCAGCAGCCAAGGGTCGGGACAGGGCCCGGGGGAGACCCAGTACTTC
>TRBV29-1|-|TRBJ2-7|TRBD2
CSVIPGLAGAQREQYF
TGCAGCGTGATCCCAGGACTAGCGGGGGCTCAGCGCGAGCAGTACTTC
>TRBV7-8|-|TRBJ2-5|-
CASSLASSGETQYF
TGTGCCAGCAGCTTAGCCTCATCTGGGGAGACCCAGTACTTC
>TRBV28|many|TRBJ1-1|TRBD1
CASSTDRGKADATEAFF
TGTGCCAGCAGTACTGACAGGGGCAAAGCTGACGCGACTGAAGCTTTCTTT
>TRBV7-2|-|TRBJ1-2|-
CASSFPNYGYTF
TGTGCCAGCAGCTTCCCTAACTATGGCTACACCTTC
>TRBV10-3|-|TRBJ1-2|-
CAISSDSNYGYTF
TGTGCCATCAGTTCGGACAGTAACTATGGCTACACCTTC
>TRBV15|-|TRBJ2-7|-
CATSRDGSPGSYEQYF
TGTGCCACCAGCAGAGATGGTTCTCCAGGGTCCTACGAGCAGTACTTC
>TRBV20-1|many|TRBJ2-4|TRBD2
CSARDSGATKNIQYF
TGCAGTGCTAGAGATAGCGGGGCTACCAAAAACATTCAGTACTTC
>TRBV10-3|-|TRBJ2-5|-
CAISSTQETQYF
TGTGCCATCAGTTCCACCCAAGAGACCCAGTACTTC
>TRBV7-7|many|TRBJ2-5|-
CASSLLGGVGSSGSETQYF
TGTGCTAGCAGCTTGTTAGGCGGTGTGGGTTCCTCGGGATCAGAGACCCAGTACTTC
>TRBV16|-|TRBJ2-1|-
CASSQYTGDEQFF
TGTGCCAGCAGCCAATATACGGGAGATGAGCAGTTCTTC
>TRBV10-3|-|TRBJ1-2|-
CAISESGGVYGYTF
TGTGCCATCAGTGAGTCGGGAGGGGTCTATGGCTACACCTTC
>TRBV20-1|-|TRBJ1-4|-
CSAPRRENEKLFF
TGCAGTGCTCCCAGGAGGGAGAATGAAAAACTGTTTTTT
>TRBV19|-|TRBJ2-7|-
CASSIVFDGEQYF
TGTGCCAGTAGTATAGTCTTCGATGGCGAGCAGTACTTC